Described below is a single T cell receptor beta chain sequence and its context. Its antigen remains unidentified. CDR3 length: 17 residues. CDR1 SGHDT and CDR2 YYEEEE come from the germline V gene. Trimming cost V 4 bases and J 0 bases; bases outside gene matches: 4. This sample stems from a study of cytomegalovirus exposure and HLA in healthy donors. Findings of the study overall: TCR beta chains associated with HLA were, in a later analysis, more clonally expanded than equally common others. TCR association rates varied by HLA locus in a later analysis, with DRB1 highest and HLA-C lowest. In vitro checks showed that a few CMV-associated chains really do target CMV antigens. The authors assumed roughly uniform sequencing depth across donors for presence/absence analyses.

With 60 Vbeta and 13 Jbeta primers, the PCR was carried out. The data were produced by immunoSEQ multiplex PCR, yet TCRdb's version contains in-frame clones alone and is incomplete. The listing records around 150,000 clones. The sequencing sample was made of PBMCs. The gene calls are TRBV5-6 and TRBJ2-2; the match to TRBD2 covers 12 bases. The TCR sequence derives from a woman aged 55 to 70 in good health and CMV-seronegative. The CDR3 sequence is CASSRGLAGANTGELFF. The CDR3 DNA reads TGTGCCAGCAGCCGGGGACTAGCGGGTGCGAACACCGGGGAGCTGTTTTTT.